The next 20 T cell receptor beta chains were all read from a single sample in a study of shared clonotypes between healthy human individuals. Sequencing used immunoSEQ multiplex PCR; TCRdb keeps in-frame clones, though not all of them. The sample shows around 2.1 million clones, roughly 95% of them seen only once. The sequenced sample was naive CD4+ T cells sorted from blood. This sample's subset: CD45RA+ positively selected. The origin of the receptors is a man aged 18 to 29 in good health.

The chain joins TRBV12-5 to TRBJ2-5; TRBD2 matches at 8 bases. Germline assignment: CDR1 LGHNT and CDR2 FRNRAP. CDR3 length equals 15 residues. J was trimmed by 2 bases and V by 3 bases; bases with no gene match: 5. CDR3 sequence reads: CASGLAGEAQETQYF. For the CDR3, the DNA is TGTGCTAGTGGTTTAGCGGGAGAAGCGCAAGAGACCCAGTACTTC. Using reference TRBV12-5 and TRBJ2-5 for the parts outside the CDR3, the full variable domain is DARVTQTPRHKVTEMGQEVTMRCQPILGHNTVFWYRQTMMQGLELLAYFRNRAPLDDSGMPKDRFSAEMPDATLATLKIQPSEPRDSAVYFCASGLAGEAQETQYFGPGTRLLVL.

The chain recombines TRBV30 with TRBJ1-1; D unclear. This CDR3 comprises 12 residues. V gave up 4 bases and J gave up 1 base, with 7 bases separating them. Germline loops: CDR1 GTSNPN, CDR2 SVGIG (reference sequence). CDR3 sequence (DNA): TGTGCCTGGAATATGTGGAACACTGAAGCTTTCTTT. Translating it yields CAWNMWNTEAFF.

Regarding this clone: Other DNA sequences in this sample translate to the same CDR3. This chain connects TRBV5-1 to TRBJ2-7, with 8 nucleotides matching TRBD1. CDR1 and CDR2 from the germline V gene are SGHRS and YFSETQ. The CDR3 runs 13 residues. After removal of 4 bases from V and 3 bases from J, the junction contained 3 bases not matched to a gene. The CDR3 spells CASSLGTGYEQYF. CDR3 nucleotides: TGCGCCAGCAGCCTGGGGACAGGCTACGAGCAGTACTTC.

On this clone: The sample contains more than one DNA sequence encoding this CDR3. The chain couples TRBV29-1 to TRBJ1-1, with 7 bases that match TRBD1. Germline V gene sequence: CDR1 SQVTM, CDR2 ANQGSEA. CDR3 length equals 13 residues. The V and J ends lost 6 bases and 0 bases, in that order; junction bases with no gene match: 4. The CDR3 nucleotides are TGCAGCGTGGAGGGACAGCTGAACACTGAAGCTTTCTTT. Its protein product is CSVEGQLNTEAFF.

This clone was counted only a few times. The chain carries TRBV18 and TRBJ2-7; 7 nucleotides align to TRBD1. Germline V gene sequence: CDR1 KGHSH, CDR2 LQKENI. The CDR3 contains 12 residues. V lost 3 bases, J lost 5 bases, and 1 base stayed unmatched. This CDR3 reads CASSPGQDEQYF. The CDR3 DNA reads TGTGCCAGCTCACCTGGACAGGACGAGCAGTACTTC.

The chain has TRBV29-1 and TRBJ2-7; TRBD1 matches at 9 bases. Germline V gene sequence: CDR1 SQVTM, CDR2 ANQGSEA. V was clipped by 4 bases and J by 9 bases; unmatched bases: 7. The CDR3 has 12 residues. As DNA, the CDR3 is TGCAGCGTTGCCGGGACAGGGCATGGGCAGTACTTC. Residues: CSVAGTGHGQYF.

In nucleotides, the CDR3 is TGCGCCAGCAGCAAAATACTAGCGTTCCAAGAGACCCAGTACTTC. It yields the protein CASSKILAFQETQYF. The chain is built from TRBV4-1 and TRBJ2-5, with 7 bases that match TRBD2. J lost 1 base, V lost 5 bases, and 7 bases had no gene match. The CDR3 is 15 residues long. Germline CDR1 is MGHRA and CDR2 is YSYEKL.

Details on this clone: Other DNA sequences from this sample encode an identical CDR3 as well. This rearrangement joins TRBV10-3 to TRBJ1-5, with 7 bases matching TRBD1. The V gene end was trimmed by 6 bases and the J gene end by 4 bases; junction bases not matched to a gene: 3. Germline lookup yields CDR1 ENHRY and CDR2 SYGVKD. This CDR3 spans 13 amino acids. CDR3: CAISAQGNQPQHF. The CDR3 nucleotides are TGTGCCATCAGCGCACAGGGGAATCAGCCCCAGCATTTT.

This chain connects TRBV12-5 to TRBJ2-3, with D possibly called TRBD1 or TRBD2 (5 bases each). CDR3 size: 16 residues. V was shortened by 6 bases and J by 2 bases, with 18 bases between the two germline ends. CDR1 LGHNT and CDR2 FRNRAP come from the germline V gene. The CDR3 nucleotides read TGTGCTAGTGGGCAGGGTCTCGGCGGGTCCACAGATACGCAGTATTTT. Its protein is CASGQGLGGSTDTQYF.

The chain recombines TRBV2 with TRBJ2-7, with TRBD1 as a possible D gene (6 bases). Trimming pared 3 bases from V and 2 bases from J, leaving 11 bases between. Germline CDR1 and CDR2: SNHLY and FYNNEI. There are 14 residues in the CDR3. Here the CDR3 DNA reads TGTGCCAGCAGTGAGAGGACAGCGACCTACGAGCAGTACTTC. Translating it yields CASSERTATYEQYF.

The V gene is TRBV6-5, the J gene TRBJ2-7, with D perhaps being TRBD1 or TRBD2 (5 bases each). This CDR3 contains 13 residues. Germline-derived CDR1 and CDR2 are MNHEY and SVGAGI. Trimming shortened V by 8 bases and J by 0 bases, and 11 bases separated the two germline ends. Here the CDR3 DNA reads TGTGCCAGCGCGAGGGGCGGCTCCTACGAGCAGTACTTC. Encoded protein: CASARGGSYEQYF.

The V gene is TRBV11-2, the J gene TRBJ2-4, with 10 bases that match TRBD1. The CDR3 is 14 amino acids. Trimming took 4 bases from V and 8 from J; bases not matched to a gene: 5. The germline V gene has CDR1 SGHAT and CDR2 FQNNGV. CDR3 residues: CASSSGQGNDIQYF. CDR3 nucleotide sequence: TGTGCCAGCAGCTCGGGACAGGGGAACGACATTCAGTACTTC.

In its sample, this clone was seen once. CDR3 amino acids: CASSQATGPEAFF. The CDR3 DNA sequence: TGCGCCAGCAGCCAAGCGACAGGGCCTGAAGCTTTCTTT. The chain uses TRBV4-1 and TRBJ1-1; 7 nucleotides agree with TRBD1. This CDR3 is built from 13 residues. CDR1 MGHRA and CDR2 YSYEKL come from the germline V gene. Trimming took 1 base from V and 6 from J; bases not matched to a gene: 2.

This clone was seen just once. The gene calls are TRBV18 and TRBJ2-3; perhaps TRBD2 as D (5 bases). Germline CDR1 reads KGHSH; CDR2 reads LQKENI. Deletions cut 9 bases from V and 2 bases from J, with 12 bases between. The CDR3 consists of 13 residues. For the CDR3, the DNA is TGTGCCAGTCGGACTGGGCTCACAGATACGCAGTATTTT. Amino acids: CASRTGLTDTQYF.

This sequence joins TRBV18 and TRBJ2-4; D call uncertain. Between the trimmed V and J ends, which lost 3 bases and 2 bases, there was a span of 17 bases. Germline V CDR1 and CDR2: KGHSH, LQKENI. This CDR3 region has 17 residues. For the CDR3, the DNA is TGTGCCAGCTCACCCTCCTCCCCGGAAGGTACCAAAAACATTCAGTACTTC. This translates into CASSPSSPEGTKNIQYF.

The chain employs TRBV18 and TRBJ2-5; D is tentatively TRBD1 or TRBD2 (7 bases each). The CDR3 has 16 amino acids. V was cut by 0 bases and J by 4 bases, with 15 bases left in between. Germline CDR1 KGHSH, CDR2 LQKENI. CDR3 coding DNA: TGTGCCAGCTCACCACCCGTGGGAGGGGGCGGAGAGACCCAGTACTTC. The encoded protein is CASSPPVGGGGETQYF.

The chain couples TRBV5-6 to TRBJ2-7; 7 bases fit TRBD1. The ends lost 0 bases at V and 2 bases at J; junction bases unmatched: 5. This CDR3 has 15 residues. Germline CDR1 is SGHDT and CDR2 is YYEEEE. The CDR3: CASSLEYRGTYEQYF. CDR3 sequence (DNA): TGTGCCAGCAGCTTGGAATACAGGGGAACCTACGAGCAGTACTTC.

The J gene is TRBJ2-2, the V gene TRBV5-1; a possible D gene is TRBD2 (5 bases). CDR3 length equals 15 residues. Looked up from germline, CDR1 is SGHRS and CDR2 is YFSETQ. Trimming cost V 4 bases and J 2 bases, with 12 bases left between them. The CDR3 sequence is CASSLQTTNTGELFF. CDR3 in DNA: TGCGCCAGCAGCCTGCAGACTACTAACACCGGGGAGCTGTTTTTT.

In this sample, this clone turned up a few times. The CDR3 here is CASSPPGRVYGYTF. CDR3 nucleotides: TGTGCCAGCAGCCCGCCGGGCAGGGTTTATGGCTACACCTTC. The chain carries TRBV7-9 and TRBJ1-2, with D possibly being TRBD1 (5 bases). Germline V CDR1 and CDR2: SEHNR, FQNEAQ (reference sequence). Trimming stripped 5 bases from V and 5 bases from J, with 15 bases between. The CDR3 has 14 residues. The whole variable domain, remainder taken from reference TRBV7-9 and TRBJ1-2, is DTGVSQNPRHKITKRGQNVTFRCDPISEHNRLYWYRQTLGQGPEFLTYFQNEAQLEKSRLLSDRFSAERPKGSFSTLEIQRTEQGDSAMYLCASSPPGRVYGYTFGSGTRLTVV.

Of note for this clone: Other DNA sequences in this specimen translate into the identical CDR3. V and J are TRBV10-2 and TRBJ1-5; D gene unclear. V was pared by 9 bases and J by 0 bases, with 6 bases between. There are 12 residues in the CDR3. CDR1 and CDR2 (germline): WSHSY, SAAADI. The CDR3 loop is CASRDSNQPQHF. CDR3 nucleotides: TGCGCCAGTCGGGATAGCAATCAGCCCCAGCATTTT.